This TCR beta chain derives from a study of T cell responses to AZD1222 COVID-19 vaccine. The table came from immunoSEQ multiplex PCR; TCRdb's copy has only in-frame clones and leaves some out. Among more than 140,000 clones listed, approximately 90% were seen once. This CDR3 has 15 residues. Germline values: CDR1 SGHDN, CDR2 FVKESK. Trimming cost V 4 bases and J 5 bases; bases outside gene matches: 9. The sequences come from peripheral blood, collected on day 0 of MenACWY control vaccination. The rearrangement joins TRBV14 to TRBJ2-5; 8 bases agree with TRBD2. This TCR was recovered from an adult in good health. CDR3 sequence: CASSLLGLAGETQYF. CDR3 DNA: TGTGCCAGCAGCCTACTTGGACTAGCTGGTGAGACCCAGTACTTC.